The 2 T cell receptor beta chains below all came from one sample that was sequenced in a study of T cells after yellow fever vaccination. Each CDR3 protein gets one entry after TCRdb re-called the 5' RACE reads with MiXCR. This sample has hundreds of thousands of distinct CDR3 sequences; approximately 15% occur once, and the top ten carry over 13%. This material consisted of PBMCs, taken on the day of the yellow fever booster vaccination. These receptors were taken from a man aged 30 to 39 who received the YFV17D yellow fever vaccine.

This clonotype was observed a handful of times. J is TRBJ2-7 and V is TRBV5-6; D remains ambiguous. The CDR3 is made up of 14 amino acids. The germline V and J ends were trimmed by 1 base and 5 bases, with 13 bases remaining between them. Germline-derived CDR1 and CDR2 are SGHDT and YYEEEE. For the CDR3, the DNA is TGTGCCAGCAGCTTGAGGTGGGGTGAAAACGAGCAGTACTTC. This codes for CASSLRWGENEQYF.

This clonotype was seen many times. The chain carries TRBV12-3 or TRBV12-4 and TRBJ2-1; tentative D call: TRBD2 (5 bases). This CDR3 has 14 amino acids. Deletions cut 3 bases from V and 2 bases from J, with 8 bases between. CDR3 DNA: TGTGCCAGCAGTTTCCTCGGGGCCTACAATGAGCAGTTCTTC. Translated, it gives CASSFLGAYNEQFF.